These 13 T cell receptor beta chains were sequenced from one sample in a study of type 1 regulatory T cells. MiXCR, run by TCRdb on the reads, gives a single entry per CDR3 protein. Of over 90,000 distinct CDR3 sequences in the sample, 25% to 40% are singletons; the top ten hold about 2.4%. Sequencing was performed on CD4+ T cells, either the whole sample or a sorted fraction (not recorded which). These receptors were taken from a human donor in good health.

This clonotype was seen a handful of times. V gene TRBV28 combines with J gene TRBJ2-4; 12 nucleotides agree with TRBD1. The ends lost 3 bases at V and 9 bases at J; junction bases unmatched: 6. CDR3 size: 15 residues. Germline V gives CDR1 MDHEN, CDR2 SYDVKM. In DNA form, the CDR3 reads TGTGCCAGCAGTTTCTCGGGGACAGGGGGCACCATTCAGTACTTC. Translated, it gives CASSFSGTGGTIQYF.

The chain is built from TRBV20-1 and TRBJ1-6; 8 bases line up with TRBD1. The germline CDR1 and CDR2 sequences are DFQATT and SNEGSKA (reference sequence). The CDR3 runs to 15 residues. V shed 1 base, J shed 7 bases, and the junction held 6 bases outside the gene matches. In nucleotides, the CDR3 is TGCAGTGCTAGAGCCCAGACAGGGGTGAATTCACCCCTCCACTTT. Residues: CSARAQTGVNSPLHF.

The chain recombines TRBV3-1 with TRBJ2-1; 10 bases fit TRBD2. Germline loops: CDR1 LGHDT, CDR2 YNNKEL (reference sequence). V trimming: 4 bases; J trimming: 7 bases; junction bases outside the gene matches: 7. The CDR3 consists of 15 residues. The CDR3 is CASSPASGSLNEQFF. Written as DNA, the CDR3 is TGTGCCAGCAGCCCAGCTAGCGGGAGTTTGAATGAGCAGTTCTTC.

Comment on this clonotype: The junction departs from germline at one end; a sequencing error may be responsible. The chain is built from TRBV2 and TRBJ2-3, with 9 positions matching TRBD2. This CDR3 spans 18 amino acids. CDR1 and CDR2 from the germline V gene are SNHLY and FYNNEI. CDR3 nucleotides: TGTGCCAGCAGGGTAGTCCTCCAGACTAGCGGAATCACAGATATGCAGTATTTT. This gives the protein CASRVVLQTSGITDMQYF.

The chain links TRBV9 to TRBJ1-4; maybe TRBD1 (5 bases). There are 16 residues in the CDR3. Trimming cost V 4 bases and J 5 bases, with 18 bases left between them. Germline-derived CDR1 and CDR2 are SGDLS and YYNGEE. The CDR3 here is CASSPRGDRRNEKLFF. CDR3 bases: TGTGCCAGCAGCCCTCGAGGGGACCGACGGAATGAAAAACTGTTTTTT.

The chain carries TRBV6-4 and TRBJ1-1, with D hard to call. The CDR3 is 13 amino acids. Trimming cost V 6 bases and J 0 bases, with 8 bases left between them. CDR1 and CDR2 (germline): MRHNA, SNTAGT. CDR3 region: CASRFSMNTEAFF. The CDR3, as DNA: TGTGCCAGCAGATTCTCTATGAACACTGAAGCTTTCTTT.

This clonotype appeared a few times. Given a much more abundant clone one base away, this may be a read error. The chain carries TRBV7-9 and TRBJ2-7, with 7 bases identical to TRBD2. The ends lost 2 bases at V and 3 bases at J; junction bases unmatched: 1. There are 13 residues in the CDR3. Germline V lookup: CDR1 SEHNR, CDR2 FQNEAQ (reference sequence). This chain's CDR3 is CASSLSSGYEQYF. The CDR3 bases are TGTGCCAGCAGCTTATCTAGCGGCTACGAGCAGTACTTC.

This clonotype was seen a few times. The J gene is TRBJ1-2, the V gene TRBV14, with a weak D call TRBD1 (5 bases). Germline V gene lookup returns CDR1 SGHDN and CDR2 FVKESK. This CDR3 spans 14 amino acids. Trimming removed 4 bases from V and 2 bases from J, with 11 bases in between. CDR3 nucleotide sequence: TGTGCCAGCAGCCCGTGGGAGGGGAACTATGGCTACACCTTC. Its translation is CASSPWEGNYGYTF.

The chain's CDR3 is CASRSGSGRSYEQYF. DNA of the CDR3: TGTGCCAGCAGGTCAGGTAGCGGGAGATCCTACGAGCAGTACTTC. This rearrangement joins TRBV7-2 to TRBJ2-7, with 9 bases fitting TRBD2. Losses at the gene ends were 6 bases for V and 1 base for J; bases not matched to a gene: 7. This CDR3 comprises 15 residues. Germline V gene lookup returns CDR1 SGHTA and CDR2 FQGNSA.

The chain combines TRBV6-2 or TRBV6-3 with TRBJ2-7; D may correspond to TRBD1 or TRBD2 (5 bases each). The length of the CDR3 is 13 residues. Per the germline V gene, CDR1 is MNHEY and CDR2 is SVGEGT. V gave up 10 bases and J gave up 2 bases, with 15 bases separating them. The CDR3 region has the DNA TGTGCCACCTGGGGGTATGTTACCTACGAGCAGTACTTC. Translating gives CATWGYVTYEQYF.

The CDR3 DNA is TGTGCCAGTAGTATCATCGGCCCGGTGGGCGAGCAGTACTTC. Amino acids: CASSIIGPVGEQYF. The chain uses TRBV19 and TRBJ2-7; D gene unclear. CDR1 and CDR2 (germline): LNHDA, SQIVND (reference sequence). CDR3 length equals 14 residues. Deletions cut 3 bases from V and 6 bases from J, with 15 bases between.

The chain couples TRBV11-2 to TRBJ2-2, with 10 bases lining up with TRBD2. V lost 6 bases to trimming and J lost 4 bases; unmatched junction nucleotides: 14. The CDR3 extends over 18 amino acids. The germline V gene encodes CDR1 SGHAT and CDR2 FQNNGV. CDR3 in DNA: TGTGCCAGCAGGGCGGGAGTGGTAGCGGGAGGTGGCACCGGGGAGCTGTTTTTT. It specifies CASRAGVVAGGGTGELFF.

The V gene is TRBV7-2, the J gene TRBJ1-3; D not resolved. The CDR3 sequence is 13 residues long. CDR1 SGHTA and CDR2 FQGNSA come from the germline V gene. V was clipped by 5 bases and J by 12 bases, with 17 bases between them. The CDR3 DNA follows: TGTGCCAGCAGCCACCCCGGAACAGTTCACATATATTTT. It specifies CASSHPGTVHIYF.